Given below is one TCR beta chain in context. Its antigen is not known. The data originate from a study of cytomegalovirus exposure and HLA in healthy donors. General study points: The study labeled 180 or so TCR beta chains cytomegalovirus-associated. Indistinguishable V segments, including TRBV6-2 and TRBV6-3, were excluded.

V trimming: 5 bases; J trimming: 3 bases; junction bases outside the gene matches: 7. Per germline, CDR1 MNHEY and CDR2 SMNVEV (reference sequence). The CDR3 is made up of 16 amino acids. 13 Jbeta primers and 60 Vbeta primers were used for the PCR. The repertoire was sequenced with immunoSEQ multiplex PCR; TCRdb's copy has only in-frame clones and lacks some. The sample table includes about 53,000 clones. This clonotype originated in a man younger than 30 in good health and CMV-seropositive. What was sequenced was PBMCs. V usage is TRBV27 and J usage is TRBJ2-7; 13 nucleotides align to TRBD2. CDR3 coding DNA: TGTGCCAGCAGTCCGGGACTAGCGGGATTAGGCTACGAGCAGTACTTC. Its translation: CASSPGLAGLGYEQYF.